This TCR beta chain was recorded in a study of blood T cell repertoires in COVID-19. At the level of the study: In each case, the material was cDNA or gDNA derived from T cells, B-cell-depleted T cells, or PBMCs.

Using immunoSEQ multiplex PCR, the repertoire was profiled, and TCRdb retains in-frame clones only, with some absent. Among about 330,000 clones listed, around 87% were seen once. The CDR3 contains 14 residues. CDR1 and CDR2 (germline): MGHDK, SYGVNS. V lost 5 bases, J lost 9 bases, and 17 bases lay in between. The cohort comprised adults aged roughly 18 to 95 years residing in 20 to 30 US areas. The recovered donors of Cohort 3 showed two negative PCRs, clearance, or symptom resolution. This clone occurred a few times. The chain uses TRBV25-1 and TRBJ2-1, with D possibly matching TRBD1 (6 bases). Sample: PBMCs or T cells enriched from blood (not recorded which). The TCR was taken from a woman aged 25 to 39 who had recovered from COVID-19. The CDR3 nucleotides are TGTGCCAGCAGTCGTGGGGGCATCATGAGTGAGCAGTTCTTC. Translated: CASSRGGIMSEQFF.